This TCR beta chain was documented in a study of tissue T cells after allogeneic stem cell transplantation. Study context: Several lines of graft-versus-host disease therapy were given to all patients, all with gastrointestinal involvement. Study-level findings and limits: TCR repertoires tracked anatomic similarity, regardless of disease or transplant status.

This table comes from immunoSEQ multiplex PCR, and its TCRdb copy is limited to in-frame clones, with some not included. This sample has more than 20,000 clones, with about 90% found just once. CDR1 and CDR2 (germline): SGHDT, YYEEEE. The trim removed 4 bases at V and 0 bases at J, leaving 10 bases unmatched. The CDR3 runs to 17 residues. On this clone itself: Its antigen is not identified.

V and J are TRBV5-6 and TRBJ2-1, with 7 bases that match TRBD2. This sequence was found in a male donor older than 55 who later had graft-versus-host disease after an allogeneic stem cell transplant. Here the sequenced sample was blood, taken before transplantation. The CDR3 is CASSRGGTGGSYNEQFF. Written as DNA, the CDR3 is TGTGCCAGCAGCCGGGGCGGTACGGGGGGCTCCTACAATGAGCAGTTCTTC.